This paragraph covers one TCR beta chain sequence. Sequence at one end of the junction differs from germline and may be a read error. CDR1 is DFQATT and CDR2 is SNEGSKA in the germline V gene (reference sequence). The CDR3 has 10 amino acids. The sample comes from a study of T-cell memory formation after mild COVID-19. From the 5' RACE reads, TCRdb called clonotypes with MiXCR, one entry per CDR3 protein. This table holds roughly 510,000 distinct CDR3 sequences, around 15% found once. The genes are TRBV20-1 and TRBJ2-1; D call uncertain. The sample taken for sequencing was PBMCs or a T cell subset sorted from them (not recorded which). This clonotype originated in an adult woman who had mild COVID-19 (a few samples of this study predate the infection). Cell type and time point are not known. The chain's CDR3 is CSAAGRGSVF. The CDR3 DNA reads TGCAGTGCTGCCGGGCGCGGTTCGGTCTTC.